This TCR beta chain was found in a study of blood T cell repertoires in COVID-19. Study information: The United States, Italy and Spain supplied acute and convalescent COVID-19 samples.

Data came from immunoSEQ multiplex PCR; TCRdb stores just in-frame clones and leaves some out. The sample gives 250,000 to 350,000 clones, approximately 90% of which show up once; over 6% is in the top ten. Germline CDR1 MDHEN, CDR2 SYDVKM. This CDR3 region has 13 residues. V gave up 8 bases and J gave up 3 bases, with 11 bases separating them. The chain has TRBV28 and TRBJ2-1, with unresolved D. The sequence came from a woman aged 40 to 50 who had recovered from COVID-19. Sequences were obtained from PBMCs or T cells enriched from blood (not recorded which). In DNA form, the CDR3 reads TGTGCCAGCGGCAGCGTGGGCTACAATGAGCAGTTCTTC. Amino acids: CASGSVGYNEQFF.